A selection of T cell receptor beta chains follows, all from one sample in a study of cytotoxic CD8 clonotypes in ibrutinib-treated CLL. Assay: immunoSEQ multiplex PCR; the TCRdb copy retains only in-frame clones and omits some. The sample holds approximately 350,000 clones, roughly 71% seen once. The source was PBMCs, collected after 36 months of ibrutinib treatment. The receptors here all came from a human donor with chronic lymphocytic leukemia. Both conserved end residues are part of each CDR3. A D gene is named only where the DNA matches it firmly. Size tells how often a clone was seen (once, few, many) or the class of an expanded clone, and some rows leave it out.

j_call clone_size d_call v_call cdr3_aa cdr3_nt
TRBJ1-4 NA TRBD1 TRBV2 CASKPGGGKLFF TGTGCCAGCAAACCAGGGGGCGGGAAACTGTTTTTT
TRBJ2-3 NA NA TRBV9 CASSVGGLAASTDTQYF TGTGCCAGCAGCGTAGGTGGTTTAGCGGCTAGCACAGATACGCAGTATTTT
TRBJ1-2 NA TRBD1 TRBV9 CASSGDRQEYYGYTF TGTGCCAGCAGCGGGGACAGGCAAGAATATTATGGCTACACCTTC
TRBJ2-7 NA TRBD2 TRBV5-6 CASSRRLAGHYEQYF TGTGCCAGCAGCAGAAGACTAGCGGGACACTACGAGCAGTACTTC
TRBJ2-1 NA TRBD2 TRBV4-1 CASSQEASGTSGSMNEQFF TGCGCCAGCAGCCAAGAGGCTTCTGGGACTAGCGGGAGTATGAATGAGCAGTTCTTC
TRBJ2-7 NA NA TRBV7-2 CASSLYDYEQYF TGTGCCAGCAGTCTTTATGACTACGAGCAGTACTTC
TRBJ1-1 NA NA TRBV4-1 CASSQRPVINTEAFF TGCGCCAGCAGCCAACGCCCAGTGATAAACACTGAAGCTTTCTTT
TRBJ2-4 NA NA TRBV29-1 CSVKGGRGNIQYF TGCAGCGTTAAGGGGGGCCGGGGAAACATTCAGTACTTC
TRBJ1-1 NA NA TRBV9 CASSALMGGPAFF TGTGCCAGCAGCGCCTTAATGGGGGGCCCTGCTTTCTTT
TRBJ1-2 NA NA TRBV5-1 CASSYYGRSNYGYTF TGCGCCAGCAGCTACTACGGGAGATCTAACTATGGCTACACCTTC
TRBJ1-5 NA TRBD1 TRBV13 CASSHGTGGAEPQHF TGTGCCAGCAGCCACGGGACAGGGGGCGCGGAGCCCCAGCATTTT
TRBJ2-1 once NA TRBV7-2 CASGFYRVGPYNEQFF TGTGCCAGCGGCTTCTACAGGGTGGGCCCCTACAATGAGCAGTTCTTC
TRBJ1-2 NA NA TRBV7-3 CASSLKGSGEAYGYTF TGTGCCAGCAGCTTAAAGGGGTCAGGGGAGGCCTATGGCTACACCTTC
TRBJ1-3 NA NA TRBV5-1 CASSLGDRLSGNTIYF TGCGCCAGCAGCTTGGGAGACAGACTCTCTGGAAACACCATATATTTT
TRBJ1-1 NA NA TRBV2 CASHRTLMNTEAFF TGTGCCAGCCACAGGACCCTAATGAACACTGAAGCTTTCTTT
TRBJ2-2 NA NA TRBV7-9 CASSLGETNTGELFF TGTGCCAGCAGCTTGGGCGAAACGAACACCGGGGAGCTGTTTTTT
TRBJ1-5 NA NA TRBV4-1 CASSQAGGNQPQHF TGCGCCAGCAGCCAAGCCGGGGGGAATCAGCCCCAGCATTTT
TRBJ2-7 NA TRBD2 TRBV2 CASRGGLETSGFYEQYF TGTGCCAGCAGGGGAGGGTTGGAGACTAGCGGATTCTACGAGCAGTACTTC
TRBJ1-4 NA NA TRBV18 CASSPSDSTNEKLFF TGTGCCAGCTCGCCCTCAGACTCAACTAATGAAAAACTGTTTTTT
TRBJ2-7 NA TRBD2 TRBV5-4 CASSYGTSGRVFEQYF TGTGCCAGCAGCTACGGGACTAGCGGGAGGGTGTTCGAGCAGTACTTC
TRBJ2-1 NA TRBD2 TRBV27 CASSLWPSSGGAYEQFF TGTGCCAGCAGTCTATGGCCTTCTAGCGGGGGGGCCTATGAGCAGTTCTTC
TRBJ2-5 NA TRBD2 TRBV5-4 CASSLTAGGQVTQYF TGTGCCAGCAGCTTGACTGCGGGGGGGCAGGTGACCCAGTACTTC
TRBJ2-7 NA NA TRBV5-1 CASSFQVGSYEQYF TGCGCCAGCAGCTTCCAGGTCGGCTCCTACGAGCAGTACTTC
TRBJ1-5 NA NA TRBV5-4 CASSLIGSNQPQHF TGTGCCAGCAGCTTGATCGGATCCAATCAGCCCCAGCATTTT
TRBJ2-7 NA NA TRBV5-6 CASSHGRRGTYEQYF TGTGCCAGCAGCCATGGTCGACGGGGTACCTACGAGCAGTACTTC
TRBJ1-1 NA NA TRBV27 CASSLWGGWTEAFF TGTGCCAGCAGTTTATGGGGGGGCTGGACTGAAGCTTTCTTT
TRBJ2-3 NA TRBD2 TRBV27 CASSFTSGGATDTQYF TGTGCCAGCAGTTTCACTAGCGGGGGGGCCACAGATACGCAGTATTTT
TRBJ2-5 few NA TRBV18 CASSPPAIWETQYF TGTGCCAGCTCACCACCTGCAATTTGGGAGACCCAGTACTTC
TRBJ1-1 NA TRBD1 TRBV29-1 CSVETGVIAEAFF TGCAGCGTTGAAACAGGGGTTATCGCTGAAGCTTTCTTT